The clone carrying this T cell receptor (beta chain) was seen only a few times. The antigen is unknown. The V and J ends lost 1 base and 2 bases, in that order; junction bases with no gene match: 4. Germline loops: CDR1 SGHTA, CDR2 FQGNSA. The CDR3 contains 15 residues. TCRdb itself ran the RT-PCR reads through MiXCR, one entry per CDR3 protein. This table has 450,000 to 550,000 distinct CDR3 sequences, roughly 25% appearing once. This specimen belongs to a study of response to subunit inactivated influenza vaccine. Findings of the study overall: Seasonal influenza vaccination, on each occasion, was suggested by the authors to recruit few new T cells.

The sample in question was CD4+ T cells sorted from PBMCs, obtained 5 to 6 days after vaccination. The chain employs TRBV7-2 and TRBJ1-2; 7 bases are shared with TRBD1. The origin of this receptor is a man in his fifties who received an inactivated influenza vaccine. The CDR3, as DNA: TGTGCCAGCAGCTTAGTTCCCAGGGGGAACTATGGCTACACCTTC. This translates into CASSLVPRGNYGYTF.